One and the same sample provided the 22 T cell receptor beta chains below, sequenced in a study of CD8+ T cells in alopecia areata (dated by TCRdb to the late 2010s). Receptor amplification or capture employed the immunoSEQ multiplex PCR assay. To provide template for TCR sequencing, every sample had RNA extracted and reverse transcribed into cDNA. Not all clones reach the TCRdb copy of this immuneACCESS table, which keeps in-frame sequences only. Checked studies attribute under half of the gap to unresolved V genes and leave the rest unexplained. In this sample the table shows over 150,000 clones, approximately 60% of which occur a single time. Approximately 4.9% of the sample is in the top ten clones. Sequenced material: CD8+ T cells sorted from blood. These receptors all stem from a human donor in good health.

This clone has just a few counts. The chain uses TRBV4-1 and TRBJ2-1, with 11 bases fitting TRBD2. The CDR3 consists of 13 residues. In germline, CDR1 is MGHRA, CDR2 YSYEKL. After removal of 9 bases from V and 7 bases from J, the junction contained 5 bases not matched to a gene. CDR3 sequence (DNA): TGCGCCAGTAGCGGGGGGGTATCGAATGAGCAGTTCTTC. Translating it yields CASSGGVSNEQFF.

As regards this clone: The same CDR3 is also encoded by other DNA sequences in this sample. The chain couples TRBV9 to TRBJ2-1; D is undetermined. The CDR3 is 11 residues long. The germline V gene has CDR1 SGDLS and CDR2 YYNGEE. The V end was cut by 2 bases, the J end by 6 bases, with 3 bases between. The CDR3 DNA follows: TGTGCCAGCAGCGTTAGCAATGAGCAGTTCTTC. Translated: CASSVSNEQFF.

The count of this clone is one. The V call is TRBV5-6, the J call TRBJ1-1; TRBD1 might be the D (6 bases). The CDR3 runs to 13 residues. Germline V gene sequence: CDR1 SGHDT, CDR2 YYEEEE. V was trimmed by 4 bases and J by 1 base, leaving 8 bases between them. As DNA, the CDR3 is TGTGCCAGCAGCGTACAGGGGAACACTGAAGCTTTCTTT. Translating it yields CASSVQGNTEAFF. Full variable domain (remainder filled in from reference TRBV5-6 and TRBJ1-1): DAGVTQSPTHLIKTRGQQVTLRCSPKSGHDTVSWYQQALGQGPQFIFQYYEEEERQRGNFPDRFSGHQFPNYSSELNVNALLLGDSALYLCASSVQGNTEAFFGQGTRLTVV.

V usage is TRBV7-9 and J usage is TRBJ1-2; D is unresolved. Trimming cost V 2 bases and J 4 bases, with 11 bases left between them. The length of the CDR3 is 14 residues. Germline CDR1 reads SEHNR; CDR2 reads FQNEAQ (reference sequence). For the CDR3, the DNA is TGTGCCAGCAGCTTACCGCAGGATAGCTATGGCTACACCTTC. Amino acids: CASSLPQDSYGYTF.

The chain has TRBV29-1 and TRBJ2-7; no definite D call. From germline, CDR1 is SQVTM and CDR2 ANQGSEA. CDR3 length: 11 amino acids. Deletions cut 6 bases from V and 7 bases from J, with 13 bases between. In DNA, the CDR3 is TGCAGCGTACCAGTGGCCGGGGAGCAGTACTTC. This translates into CSVPVAGEQYF.

J is TRBJ1-6 and V is TRBV5-6; D is possibly TRBD1 (5 bases). Per the germline V gene, CDR1 is SGHDT and CDR2 is YYEEEE. V lost 1 base, J lost 8 bases, and 13 bases lay in between. This CDR3 has 15 amino acids. The CDR3 nucleotides are TGTGCCAGCAGCTTGCTCCCGGGAGGGGATTCACCCCTCCACTTT. Translated: CASSLLPGGDSPLHF.

Ten or more counts support this clone. The rearrangement uses TRBV7-9 and TRBJ1-1, with no clear D. V was cut by 5 bases and J by 11 bases, with 18 bases left in between. The CDR3 consists of 13 residues. Per germline, CDR1 SEHNR and CDR2 FQNEAQ (reference sequence). The CDR3 spells CASSAPGPPDAFF. CDR3 DNA sequence: TGTGCCAGCAGCGCCCCTGGGCCCCCGGACGCTTTCTTT.

The chain uses TRBV9 and TRBJ2-3, with 11 bases aligning to TRBD2. The germline V gene encodes CDR1 SGDLS and CDR2 YYNGEE. This CDR3 has 16 residues. Trimming at V came to 4 bases and at J to 3 bases, leaving 7 bases not matched to a gene. CDR3 sequence (DNA): TGTGCCAGCAGCCCTCTAGCGGGGGGAAGTACAGATACGCAGTATTTT. Translated, it gives CASSPLAGGSTDTQYF. Full variable domain (outside the CDR3, taken from reference TRBV9 and TRBJ2-3): DSGVTQTPKHLITATGQRVTLRCSPRSGDLSVYWYQQSLDQGLQFLIQYYNGEERAKGNILERFSAQQFPDLHSELNLSSLELGDSALYFCASSPLAGGSTDTQYFGPGTRLTVL.

The V and J genes are TRBV19 and TRBJ1-2; no clear D gene. V lost 2 bases to trimming and J lost 4 bases, with 14 bases between them. Germline V gene sequence: CDR1 LNHDA, CDR2 SQIVND (reference sequence). This CDR3 has 15 residues. The CDR3 DNA reads as TGTGCCAGTAGTATAAGCCTCCGATTGGGCTATGGCTACACCTTC. It specifies CASSISLRLGYGYTF.

This clone was counted once. The genes are TRBV27 and TRBJ2-7, with D unresolved. The CDR3 extends over 12 amino acids. Germline CDR1 reads MNHEY; CDR2 reads SMNVEV (reference sequence). Deletions cut 10 bases from V and 7 bases from J, with 17 bases between. CDR3 sequence (DNA): TGTGCCACCAGACTCTCGGATCTGGAGCAGTACTTC. It yields the protein CATRLSDLEQYF.

This chain links TRBV29-1 with TRBJ1-2; D uncertain. Between the trimmed V and J ends, which lost 6 bases and 4 bases, there was a span of 12 bases. The CDR3 spans 12 residues. Germline V gene lookup returns CDR1 SQVTM and CDR2 ANQGSEA. CDR3 region: CSVHGRPYGYTF. In nucleotides, the CDR3 is TGCAGCGTCCATGGACGGCCCTATGGCTACACCTTC.

V and J are TRBV6-5 and TRBJ2-5, with 8 positions matching TRBD1. This CDR3 comprises 15 residues. Germline V lookup: CDR1 MNHEY, CDR2 SVGAGI. V lost 6 bases and J lost 1; bases outside the gene matches: 7. This chain's CDR3 is CASSAGQGPQETQYF. CDR3 DNA sequence: TGTGCCAGCAGCGCCGGACAGGGTCCCCAAGAGACCCAGTACTTC.

The J gene is TRBJ1-6, the V gene TRBV28; D gene unclear. CDR3 length equals 14 residues. Trimming took 2 bases from V and 2 from J, leaving 4 bases between them. Germline assignment: CDR1 MDHEN and CDR2 SYDVKM. In nucleotides, the CDR3 is TGTGCCAGCAGTTTAACACCCTATAATTCACCCCTCCACTTT. Amino acids: CASSLTPYNSPLHF.

The CDR3 is CAWSPGTGGGYGYTF. DNA for the CDR3: TGTGCCTGGAGTCCCGGGACAGGGGGCGGCTATGGCTACACCTTC. The rearrangement uses TRBV30 and TRBJ1-2; TRBD1 matches at 12 bases. Trimming at V came to 2 bases and at J to 4 bases, leaving 5 bases not matched to a gene. The CDR3 has 15 amino acids. CDR1 is GTSNPN, CDR2 SVGIG, per germline (reference sequence). Full variable domain (missing parts from reference TRBV30 and TRBJ1-2): SQTIHQWPATLVQPVGSPLSLECTVEGTSNPNLYWYRQAAGRGLQLLFYSVGIGQISSEVPQNLSASRPQDRQFILSSKKLLLSDSGFYLCAWSPGTGGGYGYTFGSGTRLTVV.

The chain combines TRBV4-1 with TRBJ1-1; no clear D. The V gene's germline CDR1 is MGHRA and CDR2 YSYEKL. This CDR3 has 14 amino acids. The germline V and J ends were trimmed by 6 bases and 1 base, with 12 bases remaining between them. The CDR3 loop is CASSRGRENTEAFF. CDR3 coding DNA: TGCGCCAGCAGTCGGGGTCGGGAGAACACTGAAGCTTTCTTT.

The chain couples TRBV12-5 to TRBJ2-2; D unresolved. This CDR3 comprises 13 residues. The germline V gene has CDR1 LGHNT and CDR2 FRNRAP. Trimming removed 6 bases at V and 1 base at J, with 6 bases between. CDR3 sequence: CASGEWNTGELFF. The CDR3 nucleotides read TGTGCTAGTGGAGAATGGAACACCGGGGAGCTGTTTTTT.

The CDR3 loop reads CASSGDEAYEQYF. For the CDR3, the DNA is TGTGCCAGCAGTGGGGACGAGGCCTACGAGCAGTACTTC. V gene TRBV25-1 combines with J gene TRBJ2-7; D could derive from TRBD1 or TRBD2 (5 bases each). The CDR3 covers 13 residues. Deletions cut 4 bases from V and 2 bases from J, with 9 bases between. Germline values: CDR1 MGHDK, CDR2 SYGVNS.

The rearrangement links TRBV5-5 to TRBJ1-5; D is possibly TRBD1 (6 bases). CDR1 and CDR2 (germline): SGHKS, YYEKEE (reference sequence). V was cut by 3 bases and J by 4 bases, with 14 bases left in between. The CDR3 length is 15 residues. The CDR3 sequence is CASSYYGDKNQPQHF. DNA for the CDR3: TGTGCCAGCAGCTACTATGGGGACAAGAATCAGCCCCAGCATTTT.

This clone came up a few times. The V call is TRBV5-1, the J call TRBJ1-6; a weak D match, TRBD1 (6 bases). This CDR3 is built from 17 residues. Trimming removed 3 bases from V and 14 bases from J, with 27 bases in between. Per the germline V gene, CDR1 is SGHRS and CDR2 is YFSETQ. CDR3 DNA sequence: TGCGCCAGCAGCTCTTCTCTACAGGGACCAACTAGAGGGGCCCTCCACTTT. This sequence encodes CASSSSLQGPTRGALHF. The variable domain in full, with the rest retrieved from reference TRBV5-1 and TRBJ1-6, is KAGVTQTPRYLIKTRGQQVTLSCSPISGHRSVSWYQQTPGQGLQFLFEYFSETQRNKGNFPGRFSGRQFSNSRSEMNVSTLELGDSALYLCASSSSLQGPTRGALHFGNGTRLTVT.

This clone was recorded only once. The chain combines TRBV27 with TRBJ1-2, with D tentatively TRBD1 (5 bases). V shed 4 bases and J shed 10 bases, with 16 bases lying between them. Germline assignment: CDR1 MNHEY and CDR2 SMNVEV (reference sequence). The CDR3 is 13 residues long. CDR3 nucleotide sequence: TGTGCCAGCAGTTCAACCGGGACCCAGTTCTACACCTTC. It yields the protein CASSSTGTQFYTF.

This clone was picked up one time. This chain uses TRBV27 with TRBJ1-5; possibly TRBD1 for D (5 bases). Germline assignment: CDR1 MNHEY and CDR2 SMNVEV (reference sequence). This CDR3 is 16 amino acids long. Trimming left V 4 bases short and J 6 bases short, with 19 bases between. The CDR3 coding sequence is TGTGCCAGCAGTTCCTTGGGGACGGGAAGAGGTCAGCCCCAGCATTTT. It translates to CASSSLGTGRGQPQHF.

The V call is TRBV4-1, the J call TRBJ1-1; D unresolved. Per germline, CDR1 MGHRA and CDR2 YSYEKL. The CDR3 is made up of 13 amino acids. Trimming stripped 1 base from V and 2 bases from J, with 5 bases between. CDR3 in DNA: TGCGCCAGCAGCCAAGGGAAAAACACTGAAGCTTTCTTT. The encoded protein is CASSQGKNTEAFF.